These T cell receptor beta chains were read from a single sample in a study of shared T cell receptors in the human thymus. Profiled with immunoSEQ multiplex PCR; TCRdb holds only in-frame clones, not every one. The table lists approximately 660,000 clones, approximately 88% of them singletons. In addition, the sample was reused for a study of human thymus T cells.

Sequencing was done on a sample of thymocytes. The receptors here all came from a boy under two years old with a congenital heart defect. Each CDR3 is given with its conserved first and last residue. D genes are given only for firm matches. Size is stated for part of the rows, as once, few or many counts, or as a class when the clone is expanded.

- | - | TRBJ2-7 | TRBV5-6 | CASSLGGRVGGQYF | TGTGCCAGCAGCTTGGGTGGCAGGGTGGGGGGGCAGTACTTC
- | TRBD1 | TRBJ2-7 | TRBV5-1 | CASSLQPDRGRPYEQYF | TGCGCCAGCAGCCTTCAACCGGACAGGGGGCGACCCTACGAGCAGTACTTC
few | TRBD1 | TRBJ1-4 | TRBV11-3 | CASSPRSHRGPGLANEKLFF | TGTGCCAGCAGTCCCAGGTCACACAGGGGGCCCGGGTTGGCTAATGAAAAACTGTTTTTT
- | TRBD1 | TRBJ2-7 | TRBV27 | CASSMTGGGQCYEQYF | TGTGCCAGCAGTATGACAGGGGGCGGTCAGTGCTACGAGCAGTACTTC
- | TRBD1 | TRBJ1-2 | TRBV7-3 | CASSKGQGYGYTF | TGTGCCAGCAGCAAGGGACAGGGGTATGGCTACACCTTC
- | - | TRBJ2-3 | TRBV4-1 | CASSPSTGSADTQYF | TGCGCCAGCAGCCCAAGTACAGGGTCAGCAGATACGCAGTATTTT
- | - | TRBJ2-1 | TRBV11-2 | CASSASNEQFF | TGTGCCAGCAGCGCGAGTAATGAGCAGTTCTTC
- | TRBD2 | TRBJ2-7 | TRBV29-1 | CSVRTSGRVYEQYF | TGCAGCGTCAGGACTAGCGGGAGGGTTTACGAGCAGTACTTC
- | TRBD2 | TRBJ2-7 | TRBV10-3 | CAISGGLASSYEQYF | TGTGCCATCAGTGGGGGACTAGCGAGCTCCTACGAGCAGTACTTC
- | - | TRBJ2-7 | TRBV7-2 | CASSRVFARESYEQYF | TGTGCCAGCAGCCGTGTCTTCGCGCGGGAATCCTACGAGCAGTACTTC
- | TRBD2 | TRBJ2-7 | TRBV9 | CASSPKGGVGSYEQYF | TGTGCCAGCAGCCCCAAGGGAGGGGTCGGGTCCTACGAGCAGTACTTC
- | - | TRBJ2-3 | TRBV19 | CASMRPGPSTDTQYF | TGTGCCAGTATGAGGCCAGGGCCTAGCACAGATACGCAGTATTTT
once | TRBD2 | TRBJ2-1 | TRBV19 | CATIKFGREGRDEQFF | TGTGCCACCATCAAGTTCGGGCGGGAGGGCCGGGATGAGCAGTTCTTC
- | TRBD1 | TRBJ1-2 | TRBV6-5 | CASSYRGLRGWNGYTF | TGTGCCAGCAGTTACAGGGGGCTCCGCGGTTGGAATGGCTACACCTTC
- | TRBD2 | TRBJ2-7 | TRBV5-4 | CASSLGATSPYEQYF | TGTGCCAGCAGCTTGGGGGCGACTAGCCCCTACGAGCAGTACTTC
- | - | TRBJ2-1 | TRBV6-5 | CASSYSFQSGEQFF | TGTGCCAGCAGTTACTCGTTCCAGTCTGGTGAGCAGTTCTTC
- | TRBD1 | TRBJ1-2 | TRBV10-3 | CAKSSRAAQGTPTNYGYTF | TGTGCCAAATCATCGCGGGCCGCACAGGGGACCCCCACTAACTATGGCTACACCTTC
- | TRBD2 | TRBJ2-3 | TRBV7-9 | CASSTPGTSGTDTQYF | TGTGCCAGCAGCACCCCCGGGACTAGCGGCACAGATACGCAGTATTTT
- | - | TRBJ1-1 | TRBV10-3 | CAISELWDNEVTEAFF | TGTGCCATCAGTGAGTTATGGGACAACGAGGTCACTGAAGCTTTCTTT
- | TRBD2 | TRBJ2-1 | TRBV6-4 | CASSGGLAGGPNRNEQFF | TGTGCCAGCAGTGGTGGACTAGCGGGAGGGCCTAATAGGAATGAGCAGTTCTTC
once | TRBD1 | TRBJ2-7 | TRBV7-6 | CASSSPSHRGLNYEQYF | TGTGCCAGCAGCTCCCCCAGCCACAGGGGGCTTAACTACGAGCAGTACTTC
- | TRBD2 | TRBJ2-7 | TRBV5-1 | CASSFRLADDEQYF | TGCGCCAGCAGCTTCCGACTAGCGGATGATGAGCAGTACTTC
- | - | TRBJ2-7 | TRBV2 | CASRDSSYEQYF | TGTGCCAGCAGGGACAGCTCCTACGAGCAGTACTTC
- | - | TRBJ1-5 | TRBV7-2 | CASSRFRGHQPQHF | TGTGCCAGCAGCCGATTCAGGGGACATCAGCCCCAGCATTTT
once | TRBD1 | TRBJ2-4 | TRBV4-2 | CASSPSGRDRENIQYF | TGTGCCAGCAGCCCCTCCGGGCGGGACAGGGAAAACATTCAGTACTTC